Only one count was recorded for the clone carrying this T cell receptor (beta chain). At the DNA level, this CDR3 is encoded by other sequences in the same sample as well. This sample stems from a study of blood T cell repertoires in COVID-19. The wider study: Some COVID-19 samples were acute and others convalescent; all came from the United States, Italy and Spain. Nucleic acid was either cDNA or gDNA, and it came from T cells, B-cell-depleted T cells, or PBMCs.

Clones were read by immunoSEQ multiplex PCR, and TCRdb kept only the in-frame ones, dropping some. This table has 350,000 to 400,000 clones, just under 90% appearing once. The V end was cut by 3 bases, the J end by 2 bases, with 8 bases between. CDR1 and CDR2 (germline): MGHDK, SYGVNS. The CDR3 loop spans 14 amino acids. This TCR was recovered from a woman aged 25 to 39 who had recovered from COVID-19. Sequences were obtained from PBMCs or T cells enriched from blood (not recorded which). The chain couples TRBV25-1 to TRBJ1-5; no definite D call. Here the CDR3 DNA reads TGTGCCAGCAGTGAGCCCGGGGGCAATCAGCCCCAGCATTTT. It codes for CASSEPGGNQPQHF.